A single T cell receptor (beta chain) is shown here with its context. Clones were read by immunoSEQ multiplex PCR, and TCRdb kept only the in-frame ones, dropping some. The sample holds some 270,000 clones, around nine tenths seen once. Which cohort a participant joined came from the clinical history participants gave. Donors in Cohort 3 counted as recovered after two negative PCRs, clearance, or symptom resolution. The sample is drawn from a study of blood T cell repertoires in COVID-19. The overall study: The United States, Italy and Spain were the sources of the acute and convalescent COVID-19 samples. T cells, B-cell-depleted T cells, or PBMCs supplied cDNA or gDNA.

The CDR3 has 14 residues. The germline V gene encodes CDR1 SGHTA and CDR2 FQGNSA. With 0 bases clipped from V and 14 bases from J, the junction kept 5 bases outside the gene matches. V gene TRBV7-2 combines with J gene TRBJ2-1; 12 positions match TRBD2. The sequenced sample consisted of PBMCs or T cells enriched from blood (not recorded which). This clonotype was obtained from a woman aged 40 to 55 who had recovered from COVID-19. The CDR3 loop reads CASSLAQASGREFF. Here the CDR3 DNA reads TGTGCCAGCAGCTTAGCTCAGGCTAGCGGGAGGGAGTTCTTC.